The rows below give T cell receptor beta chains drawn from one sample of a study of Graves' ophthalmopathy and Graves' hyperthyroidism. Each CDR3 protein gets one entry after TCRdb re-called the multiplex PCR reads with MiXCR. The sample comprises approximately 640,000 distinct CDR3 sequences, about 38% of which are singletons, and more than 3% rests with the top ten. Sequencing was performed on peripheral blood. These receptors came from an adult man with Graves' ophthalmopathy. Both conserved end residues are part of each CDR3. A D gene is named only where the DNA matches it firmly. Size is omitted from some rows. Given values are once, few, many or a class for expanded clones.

CDR3: CSVGGEPYEQYF; DNA: TGCAGCGTTGGAGGCGAACCCTACGAGCAGTACTTC; J: TRBJ2-7; size: -; V: TRBV29-1; D: -
CDR3: CASSWNGIGSTEAFF; DNA: TGTGCCAGCAGCTGGAACGGGATAGGAAGCACTGAAGCTTTCTTT; J: TRBJ1-1; size: -; V: TRBV10-3; D: -
CDR3: CASSPRGGGPRETQYF; DNA: TGTGCCAGCAGTCCCAGGGGCGGGGGGCCCCGAGAGACCCAGTACTTC; J: TRBJ2-5; size: few; V: TRBV6-4; D: TRBD2
CDR3: CASSKGMRNSPLHF; DNA: TGTGCCAGTTCAAAAGGGATGCGGAATTCACCCCTCCACTTT; J: TRBJ1-6; size: many; V: TRBV19; D: -
CDR3: CASSFNLGEVEQYF; DNA: TGTGCCAGCAGCTTTAATCTAGGGGAAGTCGAGCAGTACTTC; J: TRBJ2-7; size: many; V: TRBV7-9; D: -
CDR3: CAISISNGALETQYF; DNA: TGTGCCATCAGTATATCTAACGGGGCATTGGAGACCCAGTACTTC; J: TRBJ2-5; size: -; V: TRBV10-3; D: -
CDR3: CASSPILPRGSYGYTF; DNA: TGTGCCAGCAGTCCCATCCTGCCCAGGGGGTCGTATGGCTACACCTTC; J: TRBJ1-2; size: many; V: TRBV7-9; D: TRBD1
CDR3: CASSGELSSNQPQHF; DNA: TGTGCCAGCAGCGGTGAATTATCAAGCAATCAGCCCCAGCATTTT; J: TRBJ1-5; size: many; V: TRBV7-9; D: -
CDR3: CASSTRQVSSYEQYF; DNA: TGTGCCAGTAGTACGCGACAGGTTAGCTCCTACGAGCAGTACTTC; J: TRBJ2-7; size: -; V: TRBV19; D: -
CDR3: CASSARGVNTGELFF; DNA: TGCGCCAGCAGCGCCCGGGGGGTGAACACCGGGGAGCTGTTTTTT; J: TRBJ2-2; size: -; V: TRBV5-1; D: TRBD2
CDR3: CAARSGEPEAFF; DNA: TGTGCCGCGAGAAGCGGAGAACCTGAAGCTTTCTTT; J: TRBJ1-1; size: many; V: TRBV7-9; D: -
CDR3: CASELLGTGSPQPQHF; DNA: TGTGCCAGCGAGCTGTTAGGCACCGGGAGCCCTCAGCCCCAGCATTTT; J: TRBJ1-5; size: -; V: TRBV2; D: -
CDR3: CGISPGQIVYEQYF; DNA: TGTGGCATCAGCCCGGGACAGATTGTCTACGAGCAGTACTTC; J: TRBJ2-7; size: -; V: TRBV10-3; D: TRBD1
CDR3: CASSRGEMNTGELFF; DNA: TGTGCCAGCAGCCGAGGCGAGATGAACACCGGGGAGCTGTTCTTT; J: TRBJ2-2; size: -; V: TRBV10-2; D: -
CDR3: CSVVPGGETQYF; DNA: TGCAGCGTAGTTCCGGGGGGGGAGACCCAGTACTTC; J: TRBJ2-5; size: -; V: TRBV29-1; D: TRBD2
CDR3: CASSFTGIGNTEAFF; DNA: TGTGCCAGCAGCTTCACAGGGATAGGGAACACTGAAGCTTTCTTT; J: TRBJ1-1; size: many; V: TRBV7-2; D: -
CDR3: CATSDLQGDHTGELFF; DNA: TGTGCCACCAGTGATTTGCAAGGGGACCACACCGGGGAGCTGTTTTTT; J: TRBJ2-2; size: few; V: TRBV24-1; D: -
CDR3: CASRQGSSGYTF; DNA: TGTGCCAGCAGGCAGGGTAGTTCTGGCTACACCTTC; J: TRBJ1-2; size: many; V: TRBV6-6; D: -
CDR3: CASSYAPGGAGNSPLHF; DNA: TGTGCCAGCAGTTACGCCCCCGGGGGGGCCGGTAATTCACCCCTCCACTTT; J: TRBJ1-6; size: -; V: TRBV2; D: -
CDR3: CASSPPEMYGYTF; DNA: TGTGCCAGCAGTCCGCCCGAGATGTATGGCTACACCTTC; J: TRBJ1-2; size: -; V: TRBV2; D: -
CDR3: CASSYSGTGVREQYF; DNA: TGTGCCAGCAGTTATTCCGGGACAGGGGTGCGAGAGCAGTACTTC; J: TRBJ2-7; size: -; V: TRBV6-5; D: TRBD1
CDR3: CSVEEWSSGANVLTF; DNA: TGCAGCGTTGAGGAATGGAGCTCTGGGGCCAACGTCCTGACTTTC; J: TRBJ2-6; size: -; V: TRBV29-1; D: -
CDR3: CASGGQGAGSPLHF; DNA: TGTGCCAGCGGAGGGCAGGGGGCGGGTTCACCCCTCCACTTT; J: TRBJ1-6; size: -; V: TRBV11-2; D: TRBD1
CDR3: CASSLGTLDNANTGELFF; DNA: TGCGCCAGCAGCTTGGGGACACTGGACAACGCGAACACCGGGGAGCTGTTTTTT; J: TRBJ2-2; size: -; V: TRBV5-1; D: -
CDR3: CASSQGQVNTEAFF; DNA: TGTGCCAGCAGCCAAGGACAGGTGAACACTGAAGCTTTCTTT; J: TRBJ1-1; size: many; V: TRBV3-1; D: -
CDR3: CSQEVRGVQYF; DNA: TGCAGCCAAGAGGTTAGGGGGGTCCAGTACTTC; J: TRBJ2-5; size: -; V: TRBV29-1; D: -
CDR3: CATSREREGGGELFF; DNA: TGTGCCACCAGCAGAGAGCGGGAGGGCGGCGGGGAGCTGTTTTTT; J: TRBJ2-2; size: many; V: TRBV15; D: TRBD2
CDR3: CSGTGEMIYGYTF; DNA: TGCAGCGGGACAGGGGAGATGATCTATGGCTACACCTTC; J: TRBJ1-2; size: -; V: TRBV29-1; D: TRBD1